This T cell receptor beta chain was sequenced for a study of human T cells and chemical hapten exposure. Study in general: Sensitizing treatment utilized 2% DPC over a roughly 2 cm by roughly 2 cm portion of upper inner arm skin.

Time point in this sample: patch test 1, 2 weeks after DPC sensitization. Treatment here: therapeutic diphenylcyclopropenone sensitization with weekly scalp DPC. This clonotype was seen a handful of times. MiXCR was run by TCRdb on the RACE reads, yielding one entry per CDR3 protein. Of roughly 200,000 distinct CDR3 sequences in the sample, around 20% were seen once. Here the sequenced sample was whole blood, taken in connection with sensitization to the hapten diphenylcyclopropenone (DPC). This TCR derives from a woman aged 45-59 years with alopecia areata. Some clones in this sample may be carry-over from other donors' samples.

The CDR3 coding sequence is TGTGCCAGCAGATTGACAGGGGATGAGCAGTTCTTC. Encoded protein: CASRLTGDEQFF. The chain employs TRBV12-3 or TRBV12-4 and TRBJ2-1; 8 bases are shared with TRBD1. V shed 6 bases, J shed 8 bases, and the junction held 3 bases outside the gene matches. The CDR3 is made up of 12 amino acids.